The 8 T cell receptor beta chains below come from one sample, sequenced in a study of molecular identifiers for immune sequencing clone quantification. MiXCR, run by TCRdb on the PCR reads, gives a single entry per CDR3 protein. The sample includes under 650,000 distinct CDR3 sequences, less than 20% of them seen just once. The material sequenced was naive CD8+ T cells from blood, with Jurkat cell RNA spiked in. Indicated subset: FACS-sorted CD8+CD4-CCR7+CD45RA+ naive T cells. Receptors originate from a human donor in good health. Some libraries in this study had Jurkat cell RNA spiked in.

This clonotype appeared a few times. The CDR3 reads CASSQGRLEQYF. Written as DNA, the CDR3 is TGTGCCAGCAGCCAAGGCCGACTCGAGCAGTACTTC. The gene calls are TRBV14 and TRBJ2-7; D is unresolved. The V and J ends lost 1 base and 6 bases respectively, with 7 bases between them. This CDR3 contains 12 residues. Germline V CDR1 and CDR2: SGHDN, FVKESK.

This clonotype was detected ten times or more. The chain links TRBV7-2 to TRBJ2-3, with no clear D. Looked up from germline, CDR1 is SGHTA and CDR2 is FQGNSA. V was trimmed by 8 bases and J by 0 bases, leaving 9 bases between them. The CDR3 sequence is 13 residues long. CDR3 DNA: TGTGCCAGCTTGGCTGAAAGCACAGATACGCAGTATTTT. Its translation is CASLAESTDTQYF.

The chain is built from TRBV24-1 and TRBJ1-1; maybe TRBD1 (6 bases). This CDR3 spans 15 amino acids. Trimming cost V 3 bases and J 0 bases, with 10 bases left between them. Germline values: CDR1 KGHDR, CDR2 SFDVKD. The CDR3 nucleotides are TGTGCCACCAGTGATGGGCAGGGGATGAACACTGAAGCTTTCTTT. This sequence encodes CATSDGQGMNTEAFF.

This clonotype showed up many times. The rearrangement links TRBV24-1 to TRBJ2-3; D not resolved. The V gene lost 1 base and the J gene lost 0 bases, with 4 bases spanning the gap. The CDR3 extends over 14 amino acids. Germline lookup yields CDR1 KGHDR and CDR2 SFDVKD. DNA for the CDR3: TGTGCCACCAGTGATTTTTACAGCACAGATACGCAGTATTTT. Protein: CATSDFYSTDTQYF.

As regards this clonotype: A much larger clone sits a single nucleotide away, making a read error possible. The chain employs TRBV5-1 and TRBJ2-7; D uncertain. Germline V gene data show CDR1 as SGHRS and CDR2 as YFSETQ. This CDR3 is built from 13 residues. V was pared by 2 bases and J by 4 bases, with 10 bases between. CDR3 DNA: TGCGCCAGCAGCTTAAAGGAGAATTACGAGCAGTACTTC. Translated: CASSLKENYEQYF.

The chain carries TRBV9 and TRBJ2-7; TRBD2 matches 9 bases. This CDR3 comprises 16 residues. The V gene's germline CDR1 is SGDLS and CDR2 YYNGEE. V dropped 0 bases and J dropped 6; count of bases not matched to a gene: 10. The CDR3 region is CASSVAELAGAFEQYF. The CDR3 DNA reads TGTGCCAGCAGCGTAGCTGAATTAGCGGGAGCGTTCGAGCAGTACTTC.

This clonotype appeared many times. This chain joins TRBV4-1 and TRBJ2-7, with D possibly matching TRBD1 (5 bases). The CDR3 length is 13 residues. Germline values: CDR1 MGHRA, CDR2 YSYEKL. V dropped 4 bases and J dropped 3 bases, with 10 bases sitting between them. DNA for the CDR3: TGCGCCAGCAGCCCAGGGCCGGGCTACGAGCAGTACTTC. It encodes CASSPGPGYEQYF.

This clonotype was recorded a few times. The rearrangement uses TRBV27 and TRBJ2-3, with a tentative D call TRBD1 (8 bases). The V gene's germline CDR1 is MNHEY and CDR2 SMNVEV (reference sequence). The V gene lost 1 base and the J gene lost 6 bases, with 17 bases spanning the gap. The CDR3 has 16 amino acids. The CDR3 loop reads CASSLLSDREGDTQYF. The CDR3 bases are TGTGCCAGCAGTTTATTATCGGACAGGGAGGGGGATACGCAGTATTTT.